This T cell receptor beta chain comes out of a study of blood T cell repertoires in COVID-19. Background on the study: Sample material is recorded as cDNA or gDNA derived from T cells, B-cell-depleted T cells, or PBMCs.

The participants were between about 18 and 90 years old and came from some 23 US areas. The study assigned cohorts using participant-reported clinical history. The V gene's germline CDR1 is MDHEN and CDR2 SYDVKM. Including both end residues, the CDR3 is 15 amino acids long. About this clone itself: Likely a read error: the CDR3 ends without its conserved phenylalanine or tryptophan. The DNA is omitted, as the CDR3 cannot be located on it reliably, and the CDR3 follows TCRdb's listing.

How the authors handled the data: It was from reference gene primer amplification that nucleated cell counts were estimated. Some clones are missing from TCRdb's copy, which holds only in-frame ones; the method was immunoSEQ multiplex PCR. D and trimming come from the DNA, and the V and J calls and clone size come from that table. The profile shows more than 200,000 clones, roughly 87% of them singletons. The sample taken for sequencing was PBMCs or T cells enriched from blood (not recorded which). This sequence was found in a woman in her thirties with acute COVID-19. The chain is built from TRBV28 and TRBJ2-4; the table's TRBD1 call for D was not verified on the DNA. CDR3 sequence: CASSFPGQGIRGSPP.